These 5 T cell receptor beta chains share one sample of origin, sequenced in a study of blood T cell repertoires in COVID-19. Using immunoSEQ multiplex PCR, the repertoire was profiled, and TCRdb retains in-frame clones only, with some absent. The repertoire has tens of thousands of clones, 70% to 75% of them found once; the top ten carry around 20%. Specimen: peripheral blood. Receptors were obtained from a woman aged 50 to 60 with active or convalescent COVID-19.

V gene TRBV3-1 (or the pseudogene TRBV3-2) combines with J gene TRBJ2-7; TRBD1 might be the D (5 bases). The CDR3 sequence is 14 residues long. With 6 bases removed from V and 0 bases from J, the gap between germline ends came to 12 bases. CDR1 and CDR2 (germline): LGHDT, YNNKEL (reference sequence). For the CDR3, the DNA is TGTGCCAGCAGTCCCGGACATAGCTCCTACGAGCAGTACTTC. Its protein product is CASSPGHSSYEQYF.

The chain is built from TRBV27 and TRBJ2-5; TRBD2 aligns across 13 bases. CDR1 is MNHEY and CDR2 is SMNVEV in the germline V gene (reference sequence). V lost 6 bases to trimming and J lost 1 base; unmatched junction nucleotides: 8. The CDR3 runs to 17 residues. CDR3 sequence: CASSQLAGGPIQETQYF. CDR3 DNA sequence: TGTGCCAGCAGCCAACTAGCGGGAGGGCCGATCCAAGAGACCCAGTACTTC.

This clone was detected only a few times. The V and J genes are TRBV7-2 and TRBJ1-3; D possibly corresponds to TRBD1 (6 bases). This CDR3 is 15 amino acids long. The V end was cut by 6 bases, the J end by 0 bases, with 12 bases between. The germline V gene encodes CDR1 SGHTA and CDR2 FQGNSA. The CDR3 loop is CASRTTGSSGNTIYF. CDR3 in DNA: TGTGCCAGCAGGACTACAGGGTCCTCTGGAAACACCATATATTTT. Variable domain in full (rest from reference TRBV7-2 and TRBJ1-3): GAGVSQSPSNKVTEKGKDVELRCDPISGHTALYWYRQSLGQGLEFLIYFQGNSAPDKSGLPSDRFSAERTGGSVSTLTIQRTQQEDSAVYLCASRTTGSSGNTIYFGEGSWLTVV.

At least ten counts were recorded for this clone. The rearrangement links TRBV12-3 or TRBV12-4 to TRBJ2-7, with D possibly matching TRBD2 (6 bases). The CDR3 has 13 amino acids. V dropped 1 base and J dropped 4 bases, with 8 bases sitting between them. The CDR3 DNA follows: TGTGCCAGCAGTTTAGGTGGGGGGTACGAGCAGTACTTC. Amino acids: CASSLGGGYEQYF.

CDR3 region: CASSKEGVIGQGDSPLHF. The DNA for the CDR3 is TGCGCCAGCAGCAAAGAGGGCGTTATCGGACAGGGAGATTCACCCCTCCACTTT. The rearrangement uses TRBV5-1 and TRBJ1-6; 8 bases are a match to TRBD1. Germline V lookup: CDR1 SGHRS, CDR2 YFSETQ. This CDR3 has 18 amino acids. V lost 4 bases and J lost 8; bases outside the gene matches: 17.